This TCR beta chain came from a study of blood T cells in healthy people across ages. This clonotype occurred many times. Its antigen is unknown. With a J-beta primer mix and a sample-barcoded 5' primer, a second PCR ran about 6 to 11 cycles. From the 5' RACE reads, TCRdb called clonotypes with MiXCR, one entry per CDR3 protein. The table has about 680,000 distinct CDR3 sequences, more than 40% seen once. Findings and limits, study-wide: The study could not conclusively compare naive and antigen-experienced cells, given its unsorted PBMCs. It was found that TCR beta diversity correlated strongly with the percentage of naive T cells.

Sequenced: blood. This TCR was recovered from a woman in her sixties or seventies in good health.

CDR3 protein: CASSQDGESSYEQYF. The CDR3 coding sequence is TGCGCCAGCAGCCAAGACGGAGAGAGCTCCTACGAGCAGTACTTC. The gene calls are TRBV4-1 and TRBJ2-7; D call uncertain. The ends were cut back, 0 bases at V and 0 bases at J, with 9 bases in the middle. Germline CDR1 and CDR2: MGHRA and YSYEKL. This CDR3 has 15 residues.